Below are 30 T cell receptor beta chains sequenced from a single sample in a study of OX40 agonist ivuxolimab in advanced cancers. The method was immunoSEQ multiplex PCR; TCRdb's version includes in-frame clones alone and lacks a portion of them. The profile covers 50,000 to 85,000 clones, with roughly 87% appearing a single time and under 2.5% taken by the ten largest. The sample was CD4+ or CD8+ T cells sorted from blood, taken in a trial of the OX40 agonist ivuxolimab. The receptors stem from an adult with an advanced solid tumor such as melanoma, head and neck, liver or kidney cancer.

The J gene is TRBJ1-1, the V gene TRBV13; D gene unclear. The CDR3 is made up of 15 amino acids. Trimming left V 4 bases short and J 4 bases short, with 16 bases between. Germline CDR1 is PRHDT and CDR2 is FYEKMQ (reference sequence). The CDR3, as DNA: TGTGCCAGCAGCTCCATCCGGGCCCCGGCCACTGAAGCTTTCTTT. Protein product: CASSSIRAPATEAFF.

V and J are TRBV11-3 and TRBJ1-3, with D unresolved. Trimming cost V 2 bases and J 2 bases, with 10 bases left between them. The CDR3 loop spans 15 amino acids. CDR1 and CDR2 from the germline V gene are SGHNT and YENEEA. CDR3 bases: TGTGCCAGCAGCTTATTCCCAGGACCTGGAAACACCATATATTTT. Translation gives CASSLFPGPGNTIYF.

This rearrangement joins TRBV9 to TRBJ2-3; D may be TRBD2 (5 bases). V was cut by 0 bases and J by 7 bases, with 12 bases left in between. The CDR3 has 14 residues. The germline V gene encodes CDR1 SGDLS and CDR2 YYNGEE. The DNA of the CDR3 is TGTGCCAGCAGCGTAGACGGGGTGGCCCATACGCAGTATTTT. Residues: CASSVDGVAHTQYF. Based on the CDR3 plus reference TRBV9 and TRBJ2-3, the full variable domain is DSGVTQTPKHLITATGQRVTLRCSPRSGDLSVYWYQQSLDQGLQFLIQYYNGEERAKGNILERFSAQQFPDLHSELNLSSLELGDSALYFCASSVDGVAHTQYFGPGTRLTVL.

Note on this clone: One junction end does not reproduce the germline sequence, and a read error may be involved. The chain has TRBV5-1 and TRBJ2-5; D might be TRBD1 (6 bases). CDR1 and CDR2 (germline): SGHRS, YFSETQ. The CDR3 contains 13 residues. The CDR3 sequence is CASSADSQGTQYF. The CDR3 DNA follows: TGCGCCAGCAGCGCGGACAGCCAAGGGACCCAGTACTTC.

The chain recombines TRBV7-9 with TRBJ2-2; D is uncertain. Germline CDR1 reads SEHNR; CDR2 reads FQNEAQ (reference sequence). This CDR3 is 14 amino acids long. Trimming took 0 bases from V and 4 from J, leaving 6 bases between them. This chain's CDR3 is CASSLATGTGELFF. The CDR3 nucleotides are TGTGCCAGCAGCTTAGCCACCGGCACCGGGGAGCTGTTTTTT.

The chain links TRBV19 to TRBJ1-2, with a tentative D call TRBD1 (5 bases). Per germline, CDR1 LNHDA and CDR2 SQIVND (reference sequence). The germline V and J ends were trimmed by 3 bases and 2 bases, with 10 bases remaining between them. There are 14 residues in the CDR3. CDR3 in amino acids: CASSMGRQNYGYTF. For the CDR3, the DNA is TGTGCCAGTAGTATGGGTCGACAGAACTATGGCTACACCTTC.

V gene TRBV19 combines with J gene TRBJ2-1, with 14 bases matching TRBD2. CDR3 length: 17 amino acids. From germline, CDR1 is LNHDA and CDR2 SQIVND (reference sequence). V dropped 3 bases and J dropped 0; count of bases not matched to a gene: 1. CDR3 DNA: TGTGCCAGTAGTATGGGACTAGCGGGGGTCTCCTACAATGAGCAGTTCTTC. This translates into CASSMGLAGVSYNEQFF.

The rearrangement links TRBV7-2 to TRBJ2-1; D perhaps matches TRBD2 (6 bases). Deletions cut 2 bases from V and 12 bases from J, with 14 bases between. The CDR3 covers 13 residues. Germline CDR1 reads SGHTA; CDR2 reads FQGNSA. As DNA, the CDR3 is TGTGCCAGCAGCTTATCGCAGACTAGTAGGCAGTTCTTC. It specifies CASSLSQTSRQFF. Drawing the rest from reference TRBV7-2 and TRBJ2-1, the complete variable domain is GAGVSQSPSNKVTEKGKDVELRCDPISGHTALYWYRQSLGQGLEFLIYFQGNSAPDKSGLPSDRFSAERTGGSVSTLTIQRTQQEDSAVYLCASSLSQTSRQFFGPGTRLTVL.

The chain carries TRBV5-5 and TRBJ1-1; D is uncertain. Germline V gives CDR1 SGHKS, CDR2 YYEKEE (reference sequence). CDR3 length: 14 amino acids. The V gene lost 1 base and the J gene lost 0 bases, with 7 bases spanning the gap. The CDR3 reads CASSLRYLNTEAFF. The CDR3, as DNA: TGTGCCAGCAGCTTGAGGTATTTGAACACTGAAGCTTTCTTT.

The chain combines TRBV5-1 with TRBJ2-2; a possible D gene is TRBD1 (5 bases). The CDR3 is 16 residues long. Trimming stripped 0 bases from V and 2 bases from J, with 11 bases between. Germline V gives CDR1 SGHRS, CDR2 YFSETQ. The CDR3 sequence: CASSLARQPNTGELFF. The CDR3 nucleotides read TGCGCCAGCAGCTTGGCCCGACAGCCAAACACCGGGGAGCTGTTTTTT. Variable domain in full (rest from reference TRBV5-1 and TRBJ2-2): KAGVTQTPRYLIKTRGQQVTLSCSPISGHRSVSWYQQTPGQGLQFLFEYFSETQRNKGNFPGRFSGRQFSNSRSEMNVSTLELGDSALYLCASSLARQPNTGELFFGEGSRLTVL.

This chain connects TRBV5-5 to TRBJ1-1; a possible D gene is TRBD1 (6 bases). CDR3 size: 15 residues. V lost 2 bases to trimming and J lost 1 base, with 12 bases between them. Germline V gene data show CDR1 as SGHKS and CDR2 as YYEKEE (reference sequence). CDR3 DNA sequence: TGTGCCAGCAGCTTCATATTGACAGGGAACACTGAAGCTTTCTTT. The encoded protein is CASSFILTGNTEAFF.

The chain has TRBV5-4 and TRBJ2-3; D is tentatively TRBD1 or TRBD2 (5 bases each). Germline lookup yields CDR1 SGHNT and CDR2 YYREEE (reference sequence). The CDR3 spans 15 residues. Trimming took off 4 bases at V and 4 bases at J, with 16 bases between the two ends. The DNA for the CDR3 is TGTGCCAGCAGCCCCGGGACCGCCGGCCCAGATACGCAGTATTTT. The encoded protein is CASSPGTAGPDTQYF.

The chain combines TRBV13 with TRBJ2-6; D is ambiguous. Between the trimmed V and J ends, which lost 6 bases and 0 bases, there was a span of 9 bases. The CDR3 sequence is 15 residues long. Germline-derived CDR1 and CDR2 are PRHDT and FYEKMQ (reference sequence). CDR3 region: CASRKRSSGANVLTF. Here the CDR3 DNA reads TGTGCCAGCAGAAAACGGAGCTCTGGGGCCAACGTCCTGACTTTC.

This clone occurred a few times. V gene TRBV6-6 combines with J gene TRBJ1-2, with D uncertain. The V and J ends lost 2 bases and 7 bases respectively, with 8 bases between them. Germline V gene data show CDR1 as MNHNY and CDR2 as SVGAGI (reference sequence). The CDR3 is 12 residues long. CDR3 sequence: CASSYPNGGYTF. The CDR3 region has the DNA TGTGCCAGCAGTTACCCGAACGGTGGCTACACCTTC.

This chain links TRBV4-1 with TRBJ1-4; no firm D call. V was trimmed by 3 bases and J by 1 base, leaving 12 bases between them. The CDR3 consists of 16 residues. The germline CDR1 and CDR2 sequences are MGHRA and YSYEKL. DNA for the CDR3: TGCGCCAGCAGCCAGGGTGCATTTGGAACTAATGAAAAACTGTTTTTT. Translating it yields CASSQGAFGTNEKLFF.

The V and J genes are TRBV28 and TRBJ1-3; D uncertain. The CDR3 sequence is 15 residues long. Germline CDR1 reads MDHEN; CDR2 reads SYDVKM. V was shortened by 5 bases and J by 0 bases, with 11 bases between the two germline ends. CDR3 amino acids: CASSEAGASGNTIYF. The CDR3, as DNA: TGTGCCAGCAGTGAGGCGGGCGCCTCTGGAAACACCATATATTTT. Based on the CDR3 plus reference TRBV28 and TRBJ1-3, the full variable domain is DVKVTQSSRYLVKRTGEKVFLECVQDMDHENMFWYRQDPGLGLRLIYFSYDVKMKEKGDIPEGYSVSREKKERFSLILESASTNQTSMYLCASSEAGASGNTIYFGEGSWLTVV.

This chain joins TRBV5-1 and TRBJ2-1; 10 nucleotides align to TRBD2. Per the germline V gene, CDR1 is SGHRS and CDR2 is YFSETQ. Trimming removed 0 bases from V and 5 bases from J; junction bases left unmatched: 8. The CDR3 runs 17 residues. CDR3 nucleotides: TGCGCCAGCAGCTTGGAGGGGCTAGCGGGGGTAAACAATGAGCAGTTCTTC. Its translation is CASSLEGLAGVNNEQFF.

CDR3 nucleotide sequence: TGCGCCAGCAGTGGCGGGACCTTCGAGGGAACAGATACGCAGTATTTT. It encodes CASSGGTFEGTDTQYF. V is TRBV10-2 and J is TRBJ2-3, with D possibly matching TRBD2 (6 bases). V gave up 4 bases and J gave up 3 bases, with 17 bases separating them. The CDR3 has 16 residues. Germline V gene lookup returns CDR1 WSHSY and CDR2 SAAADI.

The chain couples TRBV20-1 to TRBJ2-7; TRBD1 is a possible D gene (6 bases). Trimming took off 3 bases at V and 11 bases at J, with 14 bases between the two ends. CDR1 and CDR2 (germline): DFQATT, SNEGSKA (reference sequence). The CDR3 is 11 residues long. The CDR3 protein is CSASFAGEKYF. Here the CDR3 DNA reads TGCAGTGCTAGCTTCGCAGGGGAGAAGTACTTC.

This sequence joins TRBV19 and TRBJ2-3; tentative D call: TRBD1 (5 bases). The CDR3 has 15 amino acids. V dropped 3 bases and J dropped 3 bases, with 13 bases sitting between them. Germline CDR1 and CDR2: LNHDA and SQIVND (reference sequence). DNA for the CDR3: TGTGCCAGTAGTATTGACAGCCCCTATACAGATACGCAGTATTTT. It is translated as CASSIDSPYTDTQYF.

V gene TRBV5-1 combines with J gene TRBJ2-7, with TRBD2 as a possible D gene (5 bases). The germline V and J ends were trimmed by 4 bases and 6 bases, with 17 bases remaining between them. The CDR3 loop spans 14 amino acids. CDR1 and CDR2 from the germline V gene are SGHRS and YFSETQ. The chain's CDR3 is CASSVGYEGGEQYF. The CDR3, as DNA: TGCGCCAGCAGCGTCGGATACGAGGGTGGCGAGCAGTACTTC.

The chain is built from TRBV15 and TRBJ2-1; D not certain. This CDR3 has 14 residues. From germline, CDR1 is LNHNV and CDR2 YYDKDF (reference sequence). The ends were cut back, 1 base at V and 4 bases at J, with 8 bases in the middle. The CDR3, as DNA: TGTGCCACCAGCAGAGGAGACCCATACAATGAGCAGTTCTTC. It translates to CATSRGDPYNEQFF.

This clone was detected once. The rearrangement uses TRBV18 and TRBJ2-7; 7 bases match TRBD1. J was trimmed by 3 bases and V by 2 bases; bases with no gene match: 10. CDR3 length: 16 residues. Germline CDR1 KGHSH, CDR2 LQKENI. For the CDR3, the DNA is TGTGCCAGCTCACCATCCCGGACAGGCGTGGGCTACGAGCAGTACTTC. This gives the protein CASSPSRTGVGYEQYF. The variable domain in full, with the rest retrieved from reference TRBV18 and TRBJ2-7, is NAGVMQNPRHLVRRRGQEARLRCSPMKGHSHVYWYRQLPEEGLKFMVYLQKENIIDESGMPKERFSAEFPKEGPSILRIQQVVRGDSAAYFCASSPSRTGVGYEQYFGPGTRLTVT.

This clone was detected only once. This chain connects TRBV12-5 to TRBJ2-3, with a weak D call TRBD1 (5 bases). The germline V and J ends were trimmed by 2 bases and 8 bases, with 14 bases remaining between them. The CDR3 sequence is 14 residues long. The germline V gene has CDR1 LGHNT and CDR2 FRNRAP. As DNA, the CDR3 is TGTGCTAGTGGTTTGAATCAGGGAAGGACTACGCAGTATTTT. It specifies CASGLNQGRTTQYF.

CDR3 loop: CASSQEIAGVYNEQFF. CDR3 DNA: TGCGCCAGCAGCCAAGAGATAGCGGGAGTCTACAATGAGCAGTTCTTC. This chain links TRBV4-3 with TRBJ2-1; 9 positions agree with TRBD2. Germline CDR1 reads LGHNA; CDR2 reads YSLEER. This CDR3 region has 16 residues. Trimming took 0 bases from V and 3 from J; bases not matched to a gene: 3.

The genes are TRBV5-1 and TRBJ2-3, with D hard to call. Trimming cost V 0 bases and J 2 bases, with 7 bases left between them. Germline V lookup: CDR1 SGHRS, CDR2 YFSETQ. The CDR3 consists of 14 residues. CDR3 in DNA: TGCGCCAGCAGCTTGGGGGCCTACACAGATACGCAGTATTTT. Protein: CASSLGAYTDTQYF.

The chain joins TRBV15 to TRBJ1-3; D perhaps matches TRBD1 (5 bases). CDR3 length: 16 amino acids. Trimming took 0 bases from V and 0 from J, leaving 9 bases between them. The V gene's germline CDR1 is LNHNV and CDR2 YYDKDF (reference sequence). CDR3 sequence reads: CATSRDKGPSGNTIYF. The CDR3 bases are TGTGCCACCAGCAGAGATAAGGGGCCCTCTGGAAACACCATATATTTT. The full variable domain, with the rest looked up from reference TRBV15 and TRBJ1-3, is DAMVIQNPRYQVTQFGKPVTLSCSQTLNHNVMYWYQQKSSQAPKLLFHYYDKDFNNEADTPDNFQSRRPNTSFCFLDIRSPGLGDTAMYLCATSRDKGPSGNTIYFGEGSWLTVV.

This rearrangement joins TRBV27 to TRBJ2-1, with no clear D. Germline CDR1 and CDR2: MNHEY and SMNVEV (reference sequence). The CDR3 runs to 13 residues. V gave up 8 bases and J gave up 4 bases, with 12 bases separating them. CDR3: CASLSATYNEQFF. The CDR3 nucleotides are TGTGCCAGCTTGTCAGCTACTTACAATGAGCAGTTCTTC.

This clone was recorded once. The V gene is TRBV6-1, the J gene TRBJ1-1; D is uncertain. Germline-derived CDR1 and CDR2 are MNHNS and SASEGT. V gave up 2 bases and J gave up 1 base, with 2 bases separating them. This CDR3 has 12 residues. This CDR3 reads CASSEWNTEAFF. In nucleotides, the CDR3 is TGTGCCAGCAGTGAATGGAACACTGAAGCTTTCTTT.

This chain joins TRBV9 and TRBJ2-5; TRBD2 matches at 9 bases. This CDR3 spans 15 amino acids. V lost 4 bases and J lost 4; bases outside the gene matches: 8. CDR1 SGDLS and CDR2 YYNGEE come from the germline V gene. The CDR3: CASSPYSGSRETQYF. The CDR3 bases are TGTGCCAGCAGCCCCTATAGCGGGAGTAGAGAGACCCAGTACTTC.